The present TCR beta chain was sequenced within a study of identical twins. This clonotype showed up many times. Its antigen is unidentified. TCRdb re-derived calls from the 5' RACE reads in MiXCR, one entry per CDR3 protein. The table has about 570,000 distinct CDR3 sequences, just under 10% seen once. Study observations and caveats: Invariant T cells like MAIT and iNKT could partly confound the zero-insertion analyses.

The CDR3 totals 15 residues. The V and J ends lost 4 bases and 6 bases, in that order; junction bases with no gene match: 10. CDR1 and CDR2 (germline): MGHDK, SYGVNS. Healthy Caucasians were all of the donors. The same sample was also used in a study of yellow fever vaccine responses in identical twins.

Source material: PBMCs. This clonotype was obtained from a woman aged 18-29 years in good health. V usage is TRBV25-1 and J usage is TRBJ2-5; 8 positions match TRBD1. CDR3 residues: CASSGSDRGGKTQYF. The CDR3 nucleotides read TGTGCCAGCAGTGGATCCGACAGGGGCGGGAAGACCCAGTACTTC.